The source of this T cell receptor (beta chain) is a study of blood T cells in healthy people across ages. Study-wide findings and caveats: It was found that TCR beta diversity correlated strongly with the percentage of naive T cells.

Primers used in a second PCR of roughly 6 to 12 cycles were a sample-barcoded 5' primer and a J-beta primer mix. Unique molecular identifiers of 12 random nucleotides labeled each cDNA. Each CDR3 protein gets one entry after TCRdb re-called the 5' RACE reads with MiXCR. In the table there are about 400,000 distinct CDR3 sequences, more than 45% of which are singletons. The amount of total RNA extracted per sample was at least 6 micrograms. There are a few counts of this clonotype. What it binds is not known. V shed 2 bases and J shed 5 bases, with 7 bases lying between them. The CDR3 has 13 residues. The sample consisted of blood. The sequence derives from a man between 60 and 75 years old in good health. The rearrangement uses TRBV12-3 or TRBV12-4 and TRBJ2-1, with D perhaps given as TRBD1 or TRBD2 (5 bases each). The chain's CDR3 is CASSLRGHNEQFF. The CDR3 region has the DNA TGTGCCAGCAGTTTAAGGGGACACAATGAGCAGTTCTTC.